This record looks at one T cell receptor beta chain sequence and its context. Its antigen is currently unknown. The data stem from a study of OX40 agonist ivuxolimab in advanced cancers. Study conclusions and caveats: Compared with others, partial responders at 0.1-3.0 mg/kg displayed clonal expansion among the lowest.

Germline CDR1 and CDR2: SGHAT and FQNNGV. This CDR3 is 18 amino acids long. The V gene end was trimmed by 3 bases and the J gene end by 3 bases; junction bases not matched to a gene: 9. TCRdb's table, derived via immunoSEQ multiplex PCR, lists solely in-frame clones and lacks some. The repertoire consists of 50,000 to 70,000 clones, with around 80% occurring once and the leading ten covering about 2.2%. The sequence came from an adult with an advanced solid tumor such as melanoma, head and neck, liver or kidney cancer. Material: CD4+ or CD8+ T cells sorted from blood, obtained in a trial of the OX40 agonist ivuxolimab. The V gene is TRBV11-2, the J gene TRBJ2-1; 12 nucleotides match TRBD2. The CDR3 DNA is TGTGCCAGCAGCTTCTCGTTATCTAGCGGGGGGGACTACAATGAGCAGTTCTTC. It is translated as CASSFSLSSGGDYNEQFF.